This T cell receptor beta chain comes out of a study of T cells in localized non-small cell lung cancer. V dropped 4 bases and J dropped 5 bases, with 11 bases sitting between them. This CDR3 spans 14 amino acids. Germline assignment: CDR1 MNHEY and CDR2 SMNVEV (reference sequence). Sequencing was performed with immunoSEQ multiplex PCR; in TCRdb, only in-frame clones are kept and a portion is missing. The data hold tens of thousands of clones, with approximately 90% observed a single time. As concerns this clone: As yet, its antigen is unknown.

Broader study findings: Uninvolved adjacent lung had more T cell clonality than any other tissue, topping tumor. Density of T cells in blood, when higher, went with longer overall survival. Because researchers sequenced only one region of the tumor, heterogeneity is still possible. When the top 100 tumor clones were examined, a median around 61 of them also appeared in the adjacent lung, which was paired and uninvolved.

The sequences come from PBMCs, collected before any cancer treatment. The gene calls are TRBV27 and TRBJ1-4; D is unresolved. This TCR came from a man aged 40-75 years with stage II lung adenocarcinoma. The CDR3 DNA reads as TGTGCCAGCAGTTCCCAAGGAGAAAATGAAAAACTGTTTTTT. This encodes CASSSQGENEKLFF.